This T cell receptor (beta chain) comes out of a study of CD8+ T cells in alopecia areata. On the study more broadly: Twice daily, treated patients received 5 to 10 mg of oral tofacitinib.

J lost 0 bases, V lost 0 bases, and 6 bases had no gene match. Per the germline V gene, CDR1 is SGDLS and CDR2 is YYNGEE. The CDR3 has 18 residues. Extracted RNA was reverse transcribed into cDNA, the sequencing template. Generated by immunoSEQ multiplex PCR, the TCRdb table keeps only in-frame clones and is missing some. The sample contains 100,000 to 150,000 clones, more than 40% of which appear only once. From alopecia areata patients, lesional scalp punch biopsies and peripheral blood were collected. The sequence was obtained from a human donor with alopecia areata. This specimen was CD8+ T cells sorted from blood, taken at week 0. The rearrangement uses TRBV9 and TRBJ2-6; TRBD2 aligns across 7 bases. The CDR3 coding sequence is TGTGCCAGCAGCGTAGAGGGAGGGGACCTCTCTGGGGCCAACGTCCTGACTTTC. It encodes CASSVEGGDLSGANVLTF. The complete variable domain, with remaining parts taken from reference TRBV9 and TRBJ2-6, reads DSGVTQTPKHLITATGQRVTLRCSPRSGDLSVYWYQQSLDQGLQFLIQYYNGEERAKGNILERFSAQQFPDLHSELNLSSLELGDSALYFCASSVEGGDLSGANVLTFGAGSRLTVL.